This TCR beta chain was captured by sequencing in a study of control samples from healthy donors and cancer patients. Trimming removed 6 bases at V and 3 bases at J, with 11 bases between. Looked up from germline, CDR1 is KGHSH and CDR2 is LQKENI. This CDR3 is built from 14 residues. Some clones are missing from TCRdb's copy, which holds only in-frame ones; the method was immunoSEQ multiplex PCR. This sample has approximately 49,000 clones, with 86% found just once. V usage is TRBV18 and J usage is TRBJ1-4; D gene unclear. Specimen: PBMCs. The clonotype comes from a woman aged 45-65 years with lung cancer. The CDR3 coding sequence is TGTGCCAGCTCCGTGGGTACGCCTAATGAAAAACTGTTTTTT. Protein sequence: CASSVGTPNEKLFF.